These 11 T cell receptor beta chains were all obtained from the same sample, sequenced in a study of T cell responses to AZD1222 COVID-19 vaccine (dated by TCRdb to the early 2020s). The library was prepared using the immunoSEQ multiplex PCR assay. TCRdb re-hosts the immuneACCESS table, in-frame sequences only. Its copies lack some clones; in the studies checked, an unresolved V gene accounts for under half of them, and the cause for the rest is not known. This sample holds roughly 150,000 clones; 92% were observed only once. The top ten constitute about 2.3% of the sample. The time point label corresponds to: baseline before first vaccination. Sample: peripheral blood, taken on day 0 of AZD1222 vaccination. These receptors were obtained from an adult in good health.

The chain uses TRBV7-3 and TRBJ1-2; no definite D call. V was cut by 0 bases and J by 0 bases, with 8 bases left in between. This CDR3 contains 15 residues. Germline loops: CDR1 SGHTA, CDR2 FQGTGA. CDR3 coding DNA: TGTGCCAGCAGCTTAACCGGCTCAACTAACTATGGCTACACCTTC. As protein: CASSLTGSTNYGYTF. Drawing the rest from reference TRBV7-3 and TRBJ1-2, the complete variable domain is GAGVSQTPSNKVTEKGKYVELRCDPISGHTALYWYRQSLGQGPEFLIYFQGTGAADDSGLPNDRFFAVRPEGSVSTLKIQRTERGDSAVYLCASSLTGSTNYGYTFGSGTRLTVV.

J is TRBJ1-5 and V is TRBV7-8; 8 bases line up with TRBD1. The germline V gene encodes CDR1 SGHVS and CDR2 FQNEAQ. The CDR3 has 17 amino acids. V lost 0 bases and J lost 4; bases outside the gene matches: 8. Here the CDR3 DNA reads TGTGCCAGCAGCTTAGCCCGCGGACAGGGAGTAAATCAGCCCCAGCATTTT. Translated, it gives CASSLARGQGVNQPQHF.

The rearrangement links TRBV19 to TRBJ1-3, with TRBD1 matching over 7 bases. The CDR3 runs to 15 residues. After removal of 4 bases from V and 2 bases from J, the junction contained 5 bases not matched to a gene. The germline gives CDR1 LNHDA, CDR2 SQIVND (reference sequence). The CDR3 loop is CASSTGTGAGNTIYF. The CDR3 region has the DNA TGTGCCAGTAGTACCGGAACAGGGGCTGGAAACACCATATATTTT.

The V and J genes are TRBV7-2 and TRBJ1-1; D not resolved. This CDR3 has 15 residues. In germline, CDR1 is SGHTA, CDR2 FQGNSA. V was pared by 5 bases and J by 0 bases, with 13 bases between. The CDR3 loop reads CASSPPRSMNTEAFF. The CDR3 DNA reads TGTGCCAGCAGCCCCCCTAGGAGTATGAACACTGAAGCTTTCTTT.

This clone came up once. V and J are TRBV19 and TRBJ2-7, with D possibly TRBD1 on 5 matching bases. From germline, CDR1 is LNHDA and CDR2 SQIVND (reference sequence). V was clipped by 4 bases and J by 4 bases, with 20 bases between them. This CDR3 contains 16 residues. As DNA, the CDR3 is TGTGCCAGTAGTAGAACGGACGCAAGGGGTAATTACGAGCAGTACTTC. This encodes CASSRTDARGNYEQYF.

The rearrangement links TRBV30 to TRBJ1-5, with D uncertain. V was clipped by 1 base and J by 1 base, with 8 bases between them. Germline V lookup: CDR1 GTSNPN, CDR2 SVGIG (reference sequence). The CDR3 is 14 residues long. This CDR3 is CAWSATGSNQPQHF. CDR3 nucleotide sequence: TGTGCCTGGAGTGCGACGGGAAGCAATCAGCCCCAGCATTTT. Based on the CDR3 plus reference TRBV30 and TRBJ1-5, the full variable domain is SQTIHQWPATLVQPVGSPLSLECTVEGTSNPNLYWYRQAAGRGLQLLFYSVGIGQISSEVPQNLSASRPQDRQFILSSKKLLLSDSGFYLCAWSATGSNQPQHFGDGTRLSIL.

The rearrangement joins TRBV7-4 to TRBJ1-5; a possible D gene is TRBD1 (5 bases). Germline V gene sequence: CDR1 SGHVT, CDR2 SQSDAQ. The V gene lost 5 bases and the J gene lost 0 bases, with 20 bases spanning the gap. The CDR3 sequence is 18 residues long. Here the CDR3 DNA reads TGTGCCAGCAGCCTTCAGGGTGGGCCGAGCTATAGCAATCAGCCCCAGCATTTT. Amino acid sequence: CASSLQGGPSYSNQPQHF.

The V gene is TRBV6-1, the J gene TRBJ2-7, with D uncertain. The CDR3 is made up of 13 amino acids. Germline V gives CDR1 MNHNS, CDR2 SASEGT. V lost 3 bases and J 6 bases, leaving 12 bases between the germline ends. The CDR3 DNA follows: TGTGCCAGCAGTGATGGTATTGGGCCCGAGCAGTACTTC. It encodes CASSDGIGPEQYF.

This chain links TRBV6-4 with TRBJ2-3, with 10 nucleotides matching TRBD2. CDR1 and CDR2 (germline): MRHNA, SNTAGT. After removal of 0 bases from V and 4 bases from J, the junction contained 1 base not matched to a gene. The CDR3 totals 15 residues. The CDR3 loop is CASSDSAGGPDTQYF. The CDR3 nucleotides read TGTGCCAGCAGTGACTCAGCGGGGGGGCCAGATACGCAGTATTTT.

There are a few counts of this clone. The DNA of the CDR3 is TGTGCCAGCAGCCGCCGGGACAGCGACTACGAGCAGTACTTC. Protein: CASSRRDSDYEQYF. This chain uses TRBV5-6 with TRBJ2-7; 7 bases match TRBD1. Trimming cost V 4 bases and J 3 bases; bases outside gene matches: 7. This CDR3 is built from 14 residues. Germline V lookup: CDR1 SGHDT, CDR2 YYEEEE.

The CDR3: CASSLDMRLMNTEAFF. The CDR3 region has the DNA TGTGCCAGCAGCTTAGATATGCGTCTCATGAACACTGAAGCTTTCTTT. The chain joins TRBV7-2 to TRBJ1-1; D is unresolved. CDR1 SGHTA and CDR2 FQGNSA come from the germline V gene. Trimming removed 1 base at V and 0 bases at J, with 12 bases between. CDR3 length: 16 residues.